The sequence of this T cell receptor (beta chain) was determined in a study of T cells in Graves' hyperthyroidism and ophthalmopathy. Study-level findings and limits: A model of 13 V-J features distinguished ophthalmopathy from stable hyperthyroidism. Peripheral blood also featured most of the thyroid clonotypes expanded above 0.001.

In the case of this clonotype: What it recognizes is unknown.

Germline V gene sequence: CDR1 LNHDA, CDR2 SQIVND (reference sequence). The CDR3 runs to 15 residues. V lost 10 bases to trimming and J lost 1 base; unmatched junction nucleotides: 8. TCR beta CDR3 region amplification was performed from RNA transcripts. The TCR CDR3 was amplified in a first-round RT-PCR using the HTBI primer set. TCRdb called the multiplex PCR reads again in MiXCR, with one record for every CDR3 protein. The repertoire holds hundreds of thousands of distinct CDR3 sequences, with 15% to 20% as singletons. Stable Graves' hyperthyroidism denoted no ophthalmopathy progression over 18 months. The diagnoses drew upon clinical symptoms, serum thyroxine and TRAb, thyroid ultrasound and orbital computed tomography.

The gene calls are TRBV19 and TRBJ2-2, with 8 nucleotides matching TRBD1. The receptor was isolated from a woman in her 30s with Graves' hyperthyroidism. Source material: blood. The CDR3 sequence: CATRQGPLNTGELFF. The DNA for the CDR3 is TGTGCCACCAGACAGGGGCCCTTGAACACCGGGGAGCTGTTTTTT.